The 27 T cell receptor beta chains below come from one sample, sequenced in a study of cytomegalovirus exposure and HLA in healthy donors (dated by TCRdb to about 2017). The method was the immunoSEQ multiplex PCR assay. For the multiplex PCR, a mixture combining 60 forward primers for TCR Vbeta segments and 13 reverse primers for TCR Jbeta segments was used. TCRdb stores this immuneACCESS table with in-frame sequences only. Part of the clones is absent; in the studies checked, under half of the shortfall reflects unresolved V genes, and no reason is known for the rest. A total of about 210,000 clones appear in this sample, about 85% of them only once. The top ten clonotypes cover about 0.25% of the sample. Material: PBMCs. Receptor source: a girl aged 2 to 9 in good health and CMV-seronegative.

The chain uses TRBV6-4 and TRBJ2-5; the match to TRBD2 covers 7 bases. In germline, CDR1 is MRHNA, CDR2 SNTAGT. The length of the CDR3 is 18 residues. Losses at the gene ends were 2 bases for V and 3 bases for J; bases not matched to a gene: 15. In DNA form, the CDR3 reads TGTGCCAGCAGTGACACATGGGATACTAGCGTATTAAAAGAGACCCAGTACTTC. Translation: CASSDTWDTSVLKETQYF.

A note on this clone: At one end the junction does not follow the germline gene, possibly because of a read error. The V call is TRBV7-9, the J call TRBJ1-1; a weak D match, TRBD1 (5 bases). The CDR3 is 15 amino acids. CDR1 is SEHNR, CDR2 FQNEAQ, per germline (reference sequence). The CDR3 region is CSSRRGRGSRPEAFF. The CDR3 nucleotides are TGTTCCAGCAGACGAGGGAGGGGCTCGCGCCCTGAAGCTTTCTTT.

This sequence joins TRBV19 and TRBJ2-7; TRBD2 agrees at 13 bases. The CDR3 sequence is 16 residues long. V lost 5 bases and J lost 2; bases outside the gene matches: 6. Germline V lookup: CDR1 LNHDA, CDR2 SQIVND (reference sequence). In DNA, the CDR3 is TGTGCCAGTAGTCTTTCCGGGACTAGCGGGACCTACGAGCAGTACTTC. It specifies CASSLSGTSGTYEQYF.

This rearrangement joins TRBV7-3 to TRBJ2-7; D remains unclear. This CDR3 has 13 amino acids. Deletions cut 5 bases from V and 4 bases from J, with 12 bases between. CDR1 SGHTA and CDR2 FQGTGA come from the germline V gene. This CDR3 reads CASSAGPGYEQYF. Here the CDR3 DNA reads TGTGCCAGCAGCGCCGGTCCGGGTTACGAGCAGTACTTC. The variable domain in full, with the rest retrieved from reference TRBV7-3 and TRBJ2-7, is GAGVSQTPSNKVTEKGKYVELRCDPISGHTALYWYRQSLGQGPEFLIYFQGTGAADDSGLPNDRFFAVRPEGSVSTLKIQRTERGDSAVYLCASSAGPGYEQYFGPGTRLTVT.

This chain uses TRBV6-5 with TRBJ2-3; TRBD1 is a possible D gene (7 bases). Trimming took 6 bases from V and 5 from J, leaving 15 bases between them. Germline assignment: CDR1 MNHEY and CDR2 SVGAGI. This CDR3 spans 14 amino acids. The DNA of the CDR3 is TGTGCCAGCAGGGTGGGGCAGGGGGGAGATACGCAGTATTTT. Amino acids: CASRVGQGGDTQYF.

The gene calls are TRBV6-5 and TRBJ1-6; no clear D. Trimming left V 2 bases short and J 0 bases short, with 8 bases between. The germline gives CDR1 MNHEY, CDR2 SVGAGI. This CDR3 spans 16 amino acids. The chain's CDR3 is CASSYISGSYNSPLHF. In nucleotides, the CDR3 is TGTGCCAGCAGTTACATTTCAGGCTCCTATAATTCACCCCTCCACTTT.

This clone came up once. The chain employs TRBV5-4 and TRBJ2-2, with 11 bases aligning to TRBD2. The length of the CDR3 is 16 residues. Unmatched junction bases numbered 4, after V lost 2 bases and J lost 4 bases. Looked up from germline, CDR1 is SGHNT and CDR2 is YYREEE (reference sequence). The CDR3: CASSFSGGAITGELFF. The CDR3 DNA reads as TGTGCCAGCAGCTTTAGCGGGGGGGCGATCACCGGGGAGCTGTTTTTT.

This clone came up once. The gene calls are TRBV2 and TRBJ1-1; D remains ambiguous. V lost 3 bases and J lost 1, with 6 bases in between. Germline V gives CDR1 SNHLY, CDR2 FYNNEI. The CDR3 spans 13 residues. The CDR3: CASSDHWNTEAFF. The CDR3 DNA follows: TGTGCCAGCAGTGACCATTGGAACACTGAAGCTTTCTTT.

The rearrangement uses TRBV18 and TRBJ2-7; D is unclear. V was clipped by 3 bases and J by 2 bases, with 17 bases between them. The CDR3 runs 16 residues. Germline CDR1 and CDR2: KGHSH and LQKENI. CDR3 coding DNA: TGTGCCAGCTCACCCACTACTATAATAAATACCTACGAGCAGTACTTC. This sequence encodes CASSPTTIINTYEQYF.

A note on this clone: One end of the junction fails to match germline, which may point to a read error. V gene TRBV11-2 combines with J gene TRBJ2-7, with D maybe TRBD1 (5 bases). The CDR3 runs to 15 residues. Germline V gene sequence: CDR1 SGHAT, CDR2 FQNNGV. The CDR3: CASSPTSTGVSTLIF. In DNA, the CDR3 is TGTGCCAGCAGCCCCACCTCAACAGGTGTTTCTACCCTAATCTTC.

The V call is TRBV5-1, the J call TRBJ2-5, with D tentatively TRBD1 (5 bases). Looked up from germline, CDR1 is SGHRS and CDR2 is YFSETQ. The V end was cut by 3 bases, the J end by 3 bases, with 18 bases between. The CDR3 runs to 16 residues. The CDR3 region is CASSSASDTAKETQYF. Written as DNA, the CDR3 is TGCGCCAGCAGCTCCGCTTCGGACACGGCCAAAGAGACCCAGTACTTC.

This rearrangement joins TRBV5-1 to TRBJ1-3; D is uncertain. The CDR3 consists of 12 residues. The V gene lost 4 bases and the J gene lost 2 bases, with 4 bases spanning the gap. Germline CDR1 SGHRS, CDR2 YFSETQ. CDR3 DNA sequence: TGCGCCAGCAGCCCAGCTGGAAACACCATATATTTT. This gives the protein CASSPAGNTIYF. Combining the CDR3 with reference TRBV5-1 and TRBJ1-3 gives the whole variable domain KAGVTQTPRYLIKTRGQQVTLSCSPISGHRSVSWYQQTPGQGLQFLFEYFSETQRNKGNFPGRFSGRQFSNSRSEMNVSTLELGDSALYLCASSPAGNTIYFGEGSWLTVV.

This chain links TRBV30 with TRBJ2-1, with a possible D match to TRBD1 (5 bases). Per germline, CDR1 GTSNPN and CDR2 SVGIG (reference sequence). This CDR3 is built from 14 residues. Trimming took off 3 bases at V and 7 bases at J, with 16 bases between the two ends. Here the CDR3 reads CAWRSKAGWNEQFF. In nucleotides, the CDR3 is TGTGCCTGGAGGTCAAAGGCAGGGTGGAATGAGCAGTTCTTC.

The rearrangement links TRBV13 to TRBJ2-7, with no clear D. This CDR3 comprises 12 residues. Germline V lookup: CDR1 PRHDT, CDR2 FYEKMQ (reference sequence). V shed 3 bases and J shed 0 bases, with 3 bases lying between them. CDR3 DNA sequence: TGTGCCAGCAGCTTCAGCTCCTACGAGCAGTACTTC. It translates to CASSFSSYEQYF. The full variable domain, its missing parts supplied by reference TRBV13 and TRBJ2-7, is AAGVIQSPRHLIKEKRETATLKCYPIPRHDTVYWYQQGPGQDPQFLISFYEKMQSDKGSIPDRFSAQQFSDYHSELNMSSLELGDSALYFCASSFSSYEQYFGPGTRLTVT.

Here the CDR3 DNA reads TGTGCCAGCAGTGAATACGGGTATGGCTACACCTTC. It encodes CASSEYGYGYTF. The chain recombines TRBV6-1 with TRBJ1-2, with unresolved D. The CDR3 length is 12 residues. Germline V gene data show CDR1 as MNHNS and CDR2 as SASEGT. Trimming stripped 2 bases from V and 5 bases from J, with 6 bases between.

Of note for this clone: The sample carries other DNA sequences with the same CDR3. The chain carries TRBV25-1 and TRBJ2-6; tentatively, D is TRBD2 (6 bases). CDR1 is MGHDK, CDR2 SYGVNS, per germline. The CDR3 has 15 amino acids. Trimming pared 9 bases from V and 1 base from J, leaving 13 bases between. Written as DNA, the CDR3 is TGTGCCAGTCTCCCCGGGAGTTCTGGGGCCAACGTCCTGACTTTC. Translated: CASLPGSSGANVLTF.

The rearrangement uses TRBV5-6 and TRBJ1-3; D gene unclear. Trimming stripped 2 bases from V and 2 bases from J, with 8 bases between. Per the germline V gene, CDR1 is SGHDT and CDR2 is YYEEEE. The CDR3 consists of 14 residues. The CDR3 here is CASSLREAGNTIYF. CDR3 nucleotides: TGTGCCAGCAGCTTACGGGAAGCTGGAAACACCATATATTTT.

The rearrangement uses TRBV19 and TRBJ2-7; 7 bases map to TRBD2. The junction had 0 bases not matched to a gene; V was cut back by 4 bases and J by 0 bases. The germline V gene encodes CDR1 LNHDA and CDR2 SQIVND (reference sequence). The CDR3 length is 13 residues. The DNA of the CDR3 is TGTGCCAGTAGTACTAGCGGCTCCTACGAGCAGTACTTC. It specifies CASSTSGSYEQYF.

The chain joins TRBV5-4 to TRBJ2-7; 7 nucleotides match TRBD2. The V gene's germline CDR1 is SGHNT and CDR2 YYREEE (reference sequence). V lost 4 bases to trimming and J lost 2 bases; unmatched junction nucleotides: 6. The CDR3 is made up of 14 amino acids. DNA of the CDR3: TGTGCCAGCAGCGCGGGCGGGGGAGCCTACGAGCAGTACTTC. Amino acid sequence: CASSAGGGAYEQYF.

The chain is built from TRBV5-4 and TRBJ2-5; D gene ambiguous. The V gene's germline CDR1 is SGHNT and CDR2 YYREEE (reference sequence). Trimming cost V 5 bases and J 5 bases, with 7 bases left between them. The CDR3 is 11 amino acids. The CDR3 loop is CASRYGETQYF. The CDR3 DNA sequence: TGTGCCAGCAGGTACGGGGAGACCCAGTACTTC. The complete variable domain, with remaining parts taken from reference TRBV5-4 and TRBJ2-5, reads ETGVTQSPTHLIKTRGQQVTLRCSSQSGHNTVSWYQQALGQGPQFIFQYYREEENGRGNFPPRFSGLQFPNYSSELNVNALELDDSALYLCASRYGETQYFGPGTRLLVL.

This clone was recorded only once. The junction departs from germline at one end; a sequencing error may be responsible. This rearrangement joins TRBV19 to TRBJ1-5, with D perhaps TRBD1 (5 bases). CDR1 is LNHDA and CDR2 is SQIVND in the germline V gene (reference sequence). CDR3 size: 15 residues. DNA for the CDR3: TGTGCCAGTAGTATGGTAGGGGATAGCAGTCAGCCCCAGCATTTT. It is translated as CASSMVGDSSQPQHF.

This clone was seen only once. This chain uses TRBV7-9 with TRBJ2-1; D possibly corresponds to TRBD2 (5 bases). Germline loops: CDR1 SEHNR, CDR2 FQNEAQ (reference sequence). This CDR3 is 13 amino acids long. V was clipped by 1 base and J by 8 bases, with 9 bases between them. The CDR3 nucleotides are TGTGCCAGCAGCTTAGGTGCGAGGGATGAGCAGTTCTTC. Protein product: CASSLGARDEQFF.

This clone was recorded once. The V call is TRBV5-4, the J call TRBJ2-7, with TRBD2 matching 13 bases. The germline V gene has CDR1 SGHNT and CDR2 YYREEE (reference sequence). CDR3 length: 18 amino acids. Germline trimming cut 0 bases from V and 2 bases from J; bases unmatched to any gene: 8. CDR3 in amino acids: CASSLAVTSGGAPYEQYF. CDR3 sequence (DNA): TGTGCCAGCAGCTTGGCCGTCACTAGCGGGGGGGCTCCCTACGAGCAGTACTTC.

CDR3 DNA sequence: TGTGCCAGCAGCCAAGATCCCGACTCAATCTACGAGCAGTACTTC. Translated, it gives CASSQDPDSIYEQYF. This sequence joins TRBV4-2 and TRBJ2-7; D gene uncertain. With 0 bases removed from V and 3 bases from J, the gap between germline ends came to 12 bases. Germline V gene sequence: CDR1 LGHNA, CDR2 YNFKEQ. The CDR3 contains 15 residues.

The chain links TRBV29-1 to TRBJ1-1, with D maybe TRBD1 (5 bases). Trimming shortened V by 2 bases and J by 3 bases, and 10 bases separated the two germline ends. The CDR3 consists of 13 residues. Germline CDR1 reads SQVTM; CDR2 reads ANQGSEA. CDR3 amino acids: CSVERQLDTEAFF. Here the CDR3 DNA reads TGCAGCGTTGAAAGACAGTTGGACACTGAAGCTTTCTTT.

The chain recombines TRBV9 with TRBJ1-1; D is ambiguous. The CDR3 sequence is 14 residues long. V lost 3 bases and J 0 bases, leaving 9 bases between the germline ends. CDR1 and CDR2 (germline): SGDLS, YYNGEE. The CDR3: CASSATLLNTEAFF. The CDR3 nucleotides read TGTGCCAGCAGCGCTACTCTGCTGAACACTGAAGCTTTCTTT.

This chain uses TRBV2 with TRBJ1-1, with a possible D match to TRBD1 (5 bases). CDR3 length: 14 amino acids. The V gene's germline CDR1 is SNHLY and CDR2 FYNNEI. The germline V and J ends were trimmed by 7 bases and 5 bases, with 17 bases remaining between them. CDR3 in DNA: TGTGCCAGCACCTCCTGGACGGAGGGGACTGAAGCTTTCTTT. Translation gives CASTSWTEGTEAFF. Filled out from reference TRBV2 and TRBJ1-1, the complete variable domain reads EPEVTQTPSHQVTQMGQEVILRCVPISNHLYFYWYRQILGQKVEFLVSFYNNEISEKSEIFDDQFSVERPDGSNFTLKIRSTKLEDSAMYFCASTSWTEGTEAFFGQGTRLTVV.